This T cell receptor (beta chain) appears in the sequencing data of a study of early T cells in non-severe SARS-CoV-2 infection listed by TCRdb under 2021. With regard to the full study: Because TCR sequencing relied on bulk RNA taken from unsorted whole blood, pairing of alpha and beta chains was not possible.

Its CDR3 holds 14 amino acids, cysteine through phenylalanine. Just the 42-base CDR3 DNA is kept, in frame starting at base 1. V drops 4 bases and J drops 6 bases, leaving 13 bases in between. According to the germline V gene, CDR1 reads SGHRS and CDR2 reads YFSETQ. The sample holds many counts of this clonotype. Its recognized antigen is unknown. Qualities for individual bases were not recorded, and no much larger clone is one base off. The library was obtained by 5' RACE. For sequencing, a NextSeq 500 was employed. In the TCR library protocol, unique molecular identifiers were attached to individual cDNA molecules to correct for PCR bias and sequencing error. Both TCR alpha and beta chains were sequenced, and tight co-correlation was observed between alpha and beta sequence abundances in each sample. The study's processing was this. Decombinator V4 was used to perform V gene, J gene and CDR3 annotation of TCR sequences. Expanded TCRs were defined as changing significantly between any two time points under a Poisson model with p below 0.0001. Abundances of TCRs were expressed as counts per million after normalisation to the total number of TCRs sequenced in each sample. MAIT TCRs were defined by TRAV1-2 paired with TRAJ12, TRAJ20 or TRAJ33, and iNKT TCRs by TRAV10 paired with TRAJ18. VDJdb, accessed 1 November 2021, was searched for CMV, EBV and SARS-CoV-2 annotated TCRs, with TCRs annotated for multiple antigens excluded. The public sequencing data were trimmed at Q25 with fastp and processed into clonotypes with MiXCR by TCRdb, which kept only in-frame beta chains. Every CDR3 protein is listed once, alongside the most common genes and DNA of its rows. In this record, the V and J calls reflect TCRdb's handling and not the investigators' own analysis. The sample records about 60,000 distinct CDR3 sequences, approximately 12% of which are singletons. 7.5% to 10% of the sample goes to the ten largest clones.

Summary of the overall study and its limitations: Matching against VDJdb was skewed toward anti-spike CD8 responses, likely underestimated virus-specific expansions, and missed private and CD4 specificities.

This was a case-control study nested in a cohort of healthcare workers in London, UK, who had nasopharyngeal swab PCR tests and blood samples taken every week. Healthcare workers were enrolled in the week of the UK lockdown, from 23 to 31 March 2020, and were followed every week for up to about 16 weeks. The sequence was obtained from an adult who was a healthcare worker with PCR-confirmed SARS-CoV-2 infection or an uninfected control (not recorded which). The chain uses TRBV5-1 and TRBJ2-2; the D call could be TRBD1 or TRBD2, with each sharing 5 bases. Sequenced sample: whole blood. In nucleotides, the sequence is TGCGCCAGCAGCCCACGGATGGGGGCCGGGGAGCTGTTTTTT. Its amino acids are CASSPRMGAGELFF.